These 21 T cell receptor beta chains were all obtained from the same sample, sequenced in a study of cytomegalovirus exposure and HLA in healthy donors. Primers for the PCR totalled 60 Vbeta and 13 Jbeta. Repertoires were generated with immunoSEQ multiplex PCR, while TCRdb's copy carries only in-frame clones and drops some. The data contain roughly 120,000 clones, roughly 70% of them seen just once; the ten biggest clones take up around 4.2%. The source material was PBMCs. These receptors were taken from a woman aged 35 to 49 in good health and CMV-seronegative.

This chain connects TRBV4-3 to TRBJ1-2; D gene ambiguous. V dropped 1 base and J dropped 0 bases, with 9 bases sitting between them. Per the germline V gene, CDR1 is LGHNA and CDR2 is YSLEER. This CDR3 region has 15 residues. CDR3 DNA sequence: TGCGCCAGCAGCCAAGGGGAGTCGGCTAACTATGGCTACACCTTC. This sequence encodes CASSQGESANYGYTF.

This rearrangement joins TRBV15 to TRBJ2-2, with D unresolved. This CDR3 contains 15 residues. CDR1 LNHNV and CDR2 YYDKDF come from the germline V gene (reference sequence). V lost 0 bases and J 1 base, leaving 6 bases between the germline ends. CDR3 in DNA: TGTGCCACCAGCAGAGATCGGTTGAACACCGGGGAGCTGTTTTTT. Translating gives CATSRDRLNTGELFF.

The V and J genes are TRBV6-5 and TRBJ1-6; D remains ambiguous. V shed 2 bases and J shed 0 bases, with 5 bases lying between them. CDR1 and CDR2 from the germline V gene are MNHEY and SVGAGI. This CDR3 spans 15 amino acids. The DNA for the CDR3 is TGTGCCAGCAGTTACGGGAGCTCCTATAATTCACCCCTCCACTTT. It yields the protein CASSYGSSYNSPLHF.

V gene TRBV7-2 combines with J gene TRBJ1-2; weak D call: TRBD1 (6 bases). The germline V gene has CDR1 SGHTA and CDR2 FQGNSA. The CDR3 consists of 15 residues. V was clipped by 1 base and J by 1 base, with 10 bases between them. In DNA form, the CDR3 reads TGTGCCAGCAGCTTAGGACAGGTTCTTAACTATGGCTACACCTTC. This codes for CASSLGQVLNYGYTF.

In this sample, this clone turned up a few times. The chain has TRBV29-1 and TRBJ2-1; TRBD2 matches at 12 bases. Unmatched junction bases numbered 4, after V lost 6 bases and J lost 7 bases. CDR3 length equals 13 residues. Germline V gene sequence: CDR1 SQVTM, CDR2 ANQGSEA. CDR3: CSVPSGRANEQFF. CDR3 DNA: TGCAGCGTCCCTAGCGGGAGGGCTAATGAGCAGTTCTTC.

V usage is TRBV5-6 and J usage is TRBJ1-2, with D perhaps matching TRBD1 (6 bases). Germline-derived CDR1 and CDR2 are SGHDT and YYEEEE. The length of the CDR3 is 15 residues. Trimming removed 4 bases from V and 5 bases from J, with 18 bases in between. This CDR3 reads CASSDGATGSYGYTF. The CDR3 coding sequence is TGTGCCAGCAGCGACGGGGCCACAGGGTCGTATGGCTACACCTTC. The complete variable domain, with remaining parts taken from reference TRBV5-6 and TRBJ1-2, reads DAGVTQSPTHLIKTRGQQVTLRCSPKSGHDTVSWYQQALGQGPQFIFQYYEEEERQRGNFPDRFSGHQFPNYSSELNVNALLLGDSALYLCASSDGATGSYGYTFGSGTRLTVV.

This clone was recorded a few times. A junction boundary mismatches the germline segment, possibly from a read error. V usage is TRBV10-3 and J usage is TRBJ2-7; maybe TRBD2 (5 bases). There are 15 residues in the CDR3. Germline CDR1 reads ENHRY; CDR2 reads SYGVKD. The CDR3 spells CASSYSEDGSYEQYF. CDR3 bases: TGTGCCAGCAGTTACTCGGAGGACGGATCCTACGAGCAGTACTTC.

This chain connects TRBV6-6 to TRBJ2-7; 7 bases align to TRBD2. Germline V gives CDR1 MNHNY, CDR2 SVGAGI (reference sequence). Trimming took 6 bases from V and 3 from J; bases not matched to a gene: 8. CDR3 size: 14 residues. CDR3: CASRTGTKSYEQYF. The CDR3 region has the DNA TGTGCCAGCAGAACCGGGACTAAGAGCTACGAGCAGTACTTC.

This sequence joins TRBV7-2 and TRBJ2-1; TRBD2 matches 9 bases. In germline, CDR1 is SGHTA, CDR2 FQGNSA. The CDR3 is made up of 18 amino acids. J gave up 2 bases and V 5 bases, and 13 bases lay outside the gene matches. CDR3 loop: CASSPELGLAGAYNEQFF. The CDR3, as DNA: TGTGCCAGCAGCCCAGAATTGGGTTTAGCGGGAGCCTACAATGAGCAGTTCTTC.

This clone was recorded only once. The chain has TRBV27 and TRBJ2-7; 13 bases are a match to TRBD2. The CDR3 is made up of 16 amino acids. Germline assignment: CDR1 MNHEY and CDR2 SMNVEV (reference sequence). Losses at the gene ends were 5 bases for V and 5 bases for J; bases not matched to a gene: 9. The CDR3 DNA sequence: TGTGCCAGCAGTGAGCCGGGACTAGCGGGACTCGACGAGCAGTACTTC. Its translation: CASSEPGLAGLDEQYF.

The chain joins TRBV30 to TRBJ2-5; 12 nucleotides align to TRBD2. The J call may be faulty, since TRBJ2-7 better matches the DNA end. CDR3 size: 16 residues. Germline assignment: CDR1 GTSNPN and CDR2 SVGIG (reference sequence). The CDR3, as DNA: TGTGCCTGGAGGGCCCTGGGGACTAGCGGGCGTTACGAGCAGTACTTC. It translates to CAWRALGTSGRYEQYF.

The chain has TRBV5-5 and TRBJ1-2; D remains unclear. The CDR3 runs to 14 residues. V gave up 4 bases and J gave up 5 bases, with 15 bases separating them. Germline values: CDR1 SGHKS, CDR2 YYEKEE (reference sequence). Here the CDR3 DNA reads TGTGCCAGCAGCCGCGGGTCGACGGAGTATGGCTACACCTTC. Amino acid sequence: CASSRGSTEYGYTF.

The V and J genes are TRBV18 and TRBJ1-2, with D hard to call. The CDR3 extends over 16 amino acids. Germline CDR1 KGHSH, CDR2 LQKENI. V shed 3 bases and J shed 7 bases, with 21 bases lying between them. Written as DNA, the CDR3 is TGTGCCAGCTCACCCGGGGAGGGCAGGACTGGGCTTGGCTACACCTTC. It is translated as CASSPGEGRTGLGYTF.

This clone turned up a few times. The genes are TRBV9 and TRBJ2-2; D is perhaps TRBD2 (6 bases). The V gene's germline CDR1 is SGDLS and CDR2 YYNGEE. The CDR3 length is 14 residues. V was pared by 6 bases and J by 5 bases, with 14 bases between. As DNA, the CDR3 is TGTGCCAGCACCGTGAGGGAGGTTACCGGGGAGCTGTTTTTT. Translating it yields CASTVREVTGELFF.

The chain couples TRBV19 to TRBJ1-5, with D maybe TRBD1 (5 bases). The length of the CDR3 is 15 residues. Trimming shortened V by 3 bases and J by 2 bases, and 11 bases separated the two germline ends. Germline lookup yields CDR1 LNHDA and CDR2 SQIVND (reference sequence). The CDR3 reads CASSMGTGGNQPQHF. The CDR3 DNA follows: TGTGCCAGTAGTATGGGTACAGGAGGCAATCAGCCCCAGCATTTT. Filled out from reference TRBV19 and TRBJ1-5, the complete variable domain reads DGGITQSPKYLFRKEGQNVTLSCEQNLNHDAMYWYRQDPGQGLRLIYYSQIVNDFQKGDIAEGYSVSREKKESFPLTVTSAQKNPTAFYLCASSMGTGGNQPQHFGDGTRLSIL.

The rearrangement uses TRBV29-1 and TRBJ1-3, with D hard to call. This CDR3 is built from 13 residues. The germline CDR1 and CDR2 sequences are SQVTM and ANQGSEA. With 3 bases removed from V and 2 bases from J, the gap between germline ends came to 8 bases. As DNA, the CDR3 is TGCAGCGTTGATTCTGGGCCTGGAAACACCATATATTTT. This codes for CSVDSGPGNTIYF.

To note about this clone: In this CDR3 the conserved last residue, phenylalanine or tryptophan, is missing, so a read error is likely. The chain joins TRBV2 to TRBJ2-7; 7 bases fit TRBD1. This CDR3 region has 15 residues. CDR1 and CDR2 from the germline V gene are SNHLY and FYNNEI. After removal of 4 bases from V and 4 bases from J, the junction contained 10 bases not matched to a gene. In DNA, the CDR3 is TGTGCCAGCAGTGTCAAGGGGGCCGCCAATTACGAGCAGTACCTC. It specifies CASSVKGAANYEQYL.

J is TRBJ2-7 and V is TRBV9; D is possibly TRBD2 (6 bases). CDR1 is SGDLS, CDR2 YYNGEE, per germline. CDR3 length: 13 amino acids. Trimming stripped 0 bases from V and 7 bases from J, with 11 bases between. For the CDR3, the DNA is TGTGCCAGCAGCGTAGAAGCGGGTGGGGAGCAGTACTTC. This gives the protein CASSVEAGGEQYF.

This chain links TRBV2 with TRBJ2-5; unclear D gene. Between the trimmed V and J ends, which lost 8 bases and 2 bases, there was a span of 15 bases. The CDR3 sequence is 14 residues long. Germline assignment: CDR1 SNHLY and CDR2 FYNNEI. CDR3 nucleotide sequence: TGTGCCAGCGGTCGTCAGCGAATACAAGAGACCCAGTACTTC. As protein: CASGRQRIQETQYF. Together with reference TRBV2 and TRBJ2-5, the CDR3 gives the full variable domain: EPEVTQTPSHQVTQMGQEVILRCVPISNHLYFYWYRQILGQKVEFLVSFYNNEISEKSEIFDDQFSVERPDGSNFTLKIRSTKLEDSAMYFCASGRQRIQETQYFGPGTRLLVL.

The chain uses TRBV28 and TRBJ2-3; 8 bases agree with TRBD2. Germline CDR1 MDHEN, CDR2 SYDVKM. CDR3 length: 15 amino acids. Trimming cost V 3 bases and J 2 bases; bases outside gene matches: 4. CDR3 sequence: CASSLRTSYTDTQYF. In nucleotides, the CDR3 is TGTGCCAGCAGTTTGAGGACTAGCTACACAGATACGCAGTATTTT.

V is TRBV6-5 and J is TRBJ2-7; the D is unclear. Germline lookup yields CDR1 MNHEY and CDR2 SVGAGI. V lost 1 base to trimming and J lost 1 base, with 8 bases between them. The CDR3 runs to 14 residues. CDR3 residues: CASSYYGGSYEQYF. DNA of the CDR3: TGTGCCAGCAGTTACTATGGCGGATCCTACGAGCAGTACTTC.